This is a list of T cell receptor beta chains from one sample in a study of T-cell reconstitution after alpha-beta-depleted transplantation in children. Each CDR3 protein gets one entry after TCRdb re-called the PCR reads with MiXCR. Of 250,000 or so distinct CDR3 sequences listed, 6.5% to 10% are singletons. This specimen consisted of PBMCs, mostly from graft donor cells, obtained 180 days after TCRalphabeta/CD19-depleted stem cell transplant. The receptors derive from a male patient between 10 and 17 years old who had a stem cell transplant for acute lymphoblastic leukemia, so the T cells may come from the graft donor. Each CDR3 is given with its conserved first and last residue. A D gene is named only where the DNA matches it firmly. Only some rows state a clone size, as once, few, many or a class for expanded clones.

CDR3nt: TGCAGTGCTCGCTTCTCTGGGGCCAACGTCCTGACTTTC; CDR3aa: CSARFSGANVLTF; v_gene: TRBV20-1; abundance: many; j_gene: TRBJ2-6; d_gene: .
CDR3nt: TGTGCCAGCAGCTCAACCCAGGGGATTGAGGAAAAACTGTTTTTT; CDR3aa: CASSSTQGIEEKLFF; v_gene: TRBV7-9; abundance: many; j_gene: TRBJ1-4; d_gene: .
CDR3nt: TGTGCCAGCAGCCAGGCGACAGGGATAAGGAACTATGGCTACACCTTC; CDR3aa: CASSQATGIRNYGYTF; v_gene: TRBV14; abundance: .; j_gene: TRBJ1-2; d_gene: TRBD1
CDR3nt: TGTGCCAGTAGTATAAGTCGGAGTGAAGAGACCCAGTACTTC; CDR3aa: CASSISRSEETQYF; v_gene: TRBV19; abundance: many; j_gene: TRBJ2-5; d_gene: .
CDR3nt: TGCGCCAGCAGCCAGGAAGGGGCTAGCAATCAGCCCCAGCATTTT; CDR3aa: CASSQEGASNQPQHF; v_gene: TRBV5-1; abundance: many; j_gene: TRBJ1-5; d_gene: .
CDR3nt: TGCGCCAGCAGCCCGGACAGGCCTACGCAGTATTTT; CDR3aa: CASSPDRPTQYF; v_gene: TRBV5-1; abundance: many; j_gene: TRBJ2-3; d_gene: TRBD1
CDR3nt: TGTGCCACCTCAGACATCTATGGCTACACCTTC; CDR3aa: CATSDIYGYTF; v_gene: TRBV19; abundance: many; j_gene: TRBJ1-2; d_gene: .
CDR3nt: TGCAGTGCTACTAAGGGGCGAGATTTATACAATGAGCAGTTCTTC; CDR3aa: CSATKGRDLYNEQFF; v_gene: TRBV20-1; abundance: many; j_gene: TRBJ2-1; d_gene: .
CDR3nt: TGTGCCAGCCGGGGTCTTAATGAAAAACTGTTTTTT; CDR3aa: CASRGLNEKLFF; v_gene: TRBV6-6; abundance: many; j_gene: TRBJ1-4; d_gene: .
CDR3nt: TGTGCCAGCAGCTTGCGGACGACTAACAATGAGCAGTTCTTC; CDR3aa: CASSLRTTNNEQFF; v_gene: TRBV11-2; abundance: many; j_gene: TRBJ2-1; d_gene: .
CDR3nt: TGTGCCAGCAGCTCTGACAGCAATCAGCCCCAGCATTTT; CDR3aa: CASSSDSNQPQHF; v_gene: TRBV12-3/TRBV12-4; abundance: many; j_gene: TRBJ1-5; d_gene: .
CDR3nt: TGCGCCAGCAGCCTCGTTGGGGGGAGCACTGAAGCTTTCTTT; CDR3aa: CASSLVGGSTEAFF; v_gene: TRBV4-3; abundance: many; j_gene: TRBJ1-1; d_gene: .
CDR3nt: TGTGCCAGCAGTTTATTAAACAGGGGGAAATACGAGCAGTACTTC; CDR3aa: CASSLLNRGKYEQYF; v_gene: TRBV27; abundance: many; j_gene: TRBJ2-7; d_gene: TRBD1
CDR3nt: TGTGCCAGTAGTATAACCACTAGCGGGTCCTACGAGCAGTACTTC; CDR3aa: CASSITTSGSYEQYF; v_gene: TRBV19; abundance: many; j_gene: TRBJ2-7; d_gene: TRBD2
CDR3nt: TGCGCCAGCAGCCAAAGGGGGGGGGGAAGGGGCACAGATACGCAGTATTTT; CDR3aa: CASSQRGGGRGTDTQYF; v_gene: TRBV4-3; abundance: .; j_gene: TRBJ2-3; d_gene: .
CDR3nt: TGTGCCAGCAGCTTAATCCCGGGACTAGCGGGCCCAAGCTCCTACAATGAGCAGTTCTTC; CDR3aa: CASSLIPGLAGPSSYNEQFF; v_gene: TRBV11-2; abundance: many; j_gene: TRBJ2-1; d_gene: TRBD2
CDR3nt: TGCGCCAGCAGCCGGGACAAGGGGAAAGAAGCTTTCTTT; CDR3aa: CASSRDKGKEAFF; v_gene: TRBV5-1; abundance: many; j_gene: TRBJ1-1; d_gene: .
CDR3nt: TGCGCCAGCAGCCAAGCGGGGGGACTCCTCACAGATACGCAGTATTTT; CDR3aa: CASSQAGGLLTDTQYF; v_gene: TRBV4-3; abundance: many; j_gene: TRBJ2-3; d_gene: TRBD2
CDR3nt: TGTGCCAGCAGTTTCGGACTAGCGGGAACCACAGATACGCAGTATTTT; CDR3aa: CASSFGLAGTTDTQYF; v_gene: TRBV6-2/TRBV6-3; abundance: many; j_gene: TRBJ2-3; d_gene: TRBD2
CDR3nt: TGTGCCATCAGTGAACAGGGACAAGGGGGAAAACTGTTTTTT; CDR3aa: CAISEQGQGGKLFF; v_gene: TRBV10-3; abundance: .; j_gene: TRBJ1-4; d_gene: .
CDR3nt: TGTGCCAGCAGCTTGTCCTGGCACATGAACACTGAAGCTTTCTTT; CDR3aa: CASSLSWHMNTEAFF; v_gene: TRBV7-8; abundance: .; j_gene: TRBJ1-1; d_gene: .
CDR3nt: TGCGCCAGCAGCTTGGGAGGGGGTGGTCAGCCCCAGCATTTT; CDR3aa: CASSLGGGGQPQHF; v_gene: TRBV5-1; abundance: many; j_gene: TRBJ1-5; d_gene: .
CDR3nt: TGTGCCAGCAGCCCTGATGGACAGGTTGAGGGGAACATTCAGTACTTC; CDR3aa: CASSPDGQVEGNIQYF; v_gene: TRBV7-3; abundance: many; j_gene: TRBJ2-4; d_gene: TRBD1
CDR3nt: TGTGCCAGCAGTCTGTACAGGGCGGAAGGGGGCTACACCTTC; CDR3aa: CASSLYRAEGGYTF; v_gene: TRBV12-3/TRBV12-4; abundance: few; j_gene: TRBJ1-2; d_gene: .
CDR3nt: TGTGCCAGCAGCTTAGTCCCGGACTACTATGAGCAGTTCTTC; CDR3aa: CASSLVPDYYEQFF; v_gene: TRBV7-6; abundance: many; j_gene: TRBJ2-1; d_gene: .
CDR3nt: TGTGCCAGCAGAAGAGCGGGAGGGTTAGGCGAGCAGTTCTTC; CDR3aa: CASRRAGGLGEQFF; v_gene: TRBV7-6; abundance: many; j_gene: TRBJ2-1; d_gene: TRBD2
CDR3nt: TGTGCCAGCAGTTTAGAACCAGTTACAAGCTCCTACGAGCAGTACTTC; CDR3aa: CASSLEPVTSSYEQYF; v_gene: TRBV28; abundance: many; j_gene: TRBJ2-7; d_gene: .
CDR3nt: TGTGCCAGCAGTTACTCGAGTCTTGTGTACGAGCAGTACTTC; CDR3aa: CASSYSSLVYEQYF; v_gene: TRBV6-2/TRBV6-3; abundance: many; j_gene: TRBJ2-7; d_gene: .
CDR3nt: TGCGCCAGCAGCCAAGAGGCTCGATGGAACACCGGGGAGCTGTTTTTT; CDR3aa: CASSQEARWNTGELFF; v_gene: TRBV4-3; abundance: many; j_gene: TRBJ2-2; d_gene: .
CDR3nt: TGTGCCAGCAGTTACTCGGTCCAACCGAGCTCCTACAATGAGCAGTTCTTC; CDR3aa: CASSYSVQPSSYNEQFF; v_gene: TRBV6-5; abundance: many; j_gene: TRBJ2-1; d_gene: .
CDR3nt: TGTGCCAGCAGCGTAGGTTATGGCTACACCTTC; CDR3aa: CASSVGYGYTF; v_gene: TRBV9; abundance: many; j_gene: TRBJ1-2; d_gene: .
CDR3nt: TGTGCCAGCAGCCCCCCTGGTGAGGGACTGTATACGCAGTATTTT; CDR3aa: CASSPPGEGLYTQYF; v_gene: TRBV7-6; abundance: many; j_gene: TRBJ2-3; d_gene: .
CDR3nt: TGTGCCAGCAGTTCCCCGGGACTAGCGGGATTCTTTCCCCGCTTC; CDR3aa: CASSSPGLAGFFPRF; v_gene: TRBV27; abundance: many; j_gene: TRBJ2-1; d_gene: TRBD2
CDR3nt: TGTGCCAGCAGCTTGTTCCCTAGCGGGGGGGCAGGGGATGAGCAGTTCTTC; CDR3aa: CASSLFPSGGAGDEQFF; v_gene: TRBV5-5; abundance: many; j_gene: TRBJ2-1; d_gene: TRBD2
CDR3nt: TGTGCCAGCACGGGACAGGGAAGGCAAGAGACCCAGTACTTC; CDR3aa: CASTGQGRQETQYF; v_gene: TRBV21-1; abundance: many; j_gene: TRBJ2-5; d_gene: .
CDR3nt: TGTGCCAGCAGCCTATCAGGGGCATTACAGCAGACCCAGTACTTC; CDR3aa: CASSLSGALQQTQYF; v_gene: TRBV9; abundance: many; j_gene: TRBJ2-5; d_gene: .
CDR3nt: TGTGCCAGCAGCCCCGGACAGGGGGCCGATCAGCCCCAGCATTTT; CDR3aa: CASSPGQGADQPQHF; v_gene: TRBV12-3/TRBV12-4; abundance: many; j_gene: TRBJ1-5; d_gene: TRBD1
CDR3nt: TGTGCCAGCAGCGTGCGGGGGGTCGGGCATGTCGAGCAGTACTTC; CDR3aa: CASSVRGVGHVEQYF; v_gene: TRBV9; abundance: many; j_gene: TRBJ2-7; d_gene: TRBD2